These 6 T cell receptor beta chains originate from one sample sequenced in a study of cytomegalovirus exposure and HLA in healthy donors. The primer mix had 60 Vbeta and 13 Jbeta primers. Sequencing used immunoSEQ multiplex PCR; TCRdb keeps in-frame clones, though not all of them. The table includes 150,000 to 200,000 clones, around 86% detected once. Sequenced sample: PBMCs. These receptors all come from a woman younger than 35 in good health and CMV-seronegative.

The rearrangement uses TRBV6-1 and TRBJ2-7; D call uncertain. The length of the CDR3 is 14 residues. The germline CDR1 and CDR2 sequences are MNHNS and SASEGT. V dropped 1 base and J dropped 6 bases, with 13 bases sitting between them. The CDR3 nucleotides are TGTGCCAGCAGTGAAGTTGGTAGTTTCGCCGAGCAGTACTTC. Translation gives CASSEVGSFAEQYF.

The J gene is TRBJ1-4, the V gene TRBV11-2; D is undetermined. Deletions cut 4 bases from V and 8 bases from J, with 11 bases between. Germline V CDR1 and CDR2: SGHAT, FQNNGV. This CDR3 is 13 amino acids long. CDR3 loop: CASSSRPGEKLFF. The CDR3 coding sequence is TGTGCCAGCAGCTCGCGACCGGGAGAAAAACTGTTTTTT.

V and J are TRBV11-3 and TRBJ2-7; TRBD2 agrees at 9 bases. CDR3 length: 15 amino acids. With V trimmed by 5 bases and J by 5 bases, 10 bases remained unmatched. In germline, CDR1 is SGHNT, CDR2 YENEEA. This CDR3 reads CASSEPSGTSHEQYF. Here the CDR3 DNA reads TGTGCCAGCAGCGAGCCTAGCGGGACGTCTCACGAGCAGTACTTC.

J is TRBJ2-1 and V is TRBV27; D gene uncertain. V was pared by 0 bases and J by 3 bases, with 3 bases between. This CDR3 is 13 amino acids long. Germline V lookup: CDR1 MNHEY, CDR2 SMNVEV (reference sequence). The CDR3 spells CASSLSVYNEQFF. The CDR3 DNA reads as TGTGCCAGCAGTTTATCCGTCTACAATGAGCAGTTCTTC.

This chain uses TRBV7-6 with TRBJ2-5, with D tentatively TRBD1 (5 bases). CDR1 is SGHVS, CDR2 FNYEAQ, per germline. V lost 5 bases and J 0 bases, leaving 10 bases between the germline ends. The CDR3 totals 14 residues. This CDR3 reads CASSLHRYQETQYF. CDR3 DNA sequence: TGTGCCAGCAGCCTCCACAGGTACCAAGAGACCCAGTACTTC.

V and J are TRBV27 and TRBJ1-6; possible D gene TRBD1, 6 bases. Per germline, CDR1 MNHEY and CDR2 SMNVEV (reference sequence). V was trimmed by 1 base and J by 8 bases, leaving 12 bases between them. The CDR3 is made up of 15 amino acids. CDR3 protein: CASSLLGGAYSPLHF. CDR3 DNA: TGTGCCAGCAGTTTATTGGGGGGGGCTTATTCACCCCTCCACTTT.